This T cell receptor beta chain was obtained from a study of shared clonotypes between healthy human individuals. The CDR3 is 15 residues long. CDR1 SNHLY and CDR2 FYNNEI come from the germline V gene. Trimming removed 4 bases from V and 0 bases from J, with 7 bases in between. Sequenced by immunoSEQ multiplex PCR; TCRdb stores in-frame clones only, minus some. The repertoire holds over a million clones, around 78% seen once, with around 0.6% in the top ten. This clone was seen once. This sequence was found in a man between 18 and 35 years old in good health. Some clones in this sample may be carry-over from other donors' samples. Sequenced: memory CD4+ T cells from PBMCs. Subset given: CD45RA-negative fraction. J is TRBJ2-6 and V is TRBV2; D possibly matches TRBD1 or TRBD2 (5 bases each). The CDR3 spells CASSGGVSGANVLTF. For the CDR3, the DNA is TGTGCCAGCAGTGGAGGGGTCTCTGGGGCCAACGTCCTGACTTTC.